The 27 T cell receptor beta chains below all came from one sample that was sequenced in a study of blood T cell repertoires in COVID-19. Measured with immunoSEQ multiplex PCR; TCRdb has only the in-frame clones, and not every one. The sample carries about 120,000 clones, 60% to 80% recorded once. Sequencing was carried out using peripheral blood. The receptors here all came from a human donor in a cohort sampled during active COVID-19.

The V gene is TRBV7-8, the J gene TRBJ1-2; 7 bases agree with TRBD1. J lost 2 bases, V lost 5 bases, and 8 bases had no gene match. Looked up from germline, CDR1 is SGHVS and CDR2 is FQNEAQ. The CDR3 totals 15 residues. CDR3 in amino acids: CASSKQGLVNYGYTF. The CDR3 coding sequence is TGTGCCAGCAGCAAACAGGGGCTCGTAAACTATGGCTACACCTTC.

This CDR3 is CASSRHLNTEAFF. In DNA, the CDR3 is TGTGCCAGCAGTCGCCACTTGAACACTGAAGCTTTCTTT. V gene TRBV12-3 or TRBV12-4 combines with J gene TRBJ1-1; D gene uncertain. There are 13 residues in the CDR3. With 5 bases removed from V and 0 bases from J, the gap between germline ends came to 7 bases.

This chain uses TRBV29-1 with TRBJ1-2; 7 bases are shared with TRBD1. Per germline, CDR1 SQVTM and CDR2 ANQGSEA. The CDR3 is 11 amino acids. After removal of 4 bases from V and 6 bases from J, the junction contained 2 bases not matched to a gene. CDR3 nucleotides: TGCAGCGTTGCCGGGACAGATGGCTACACCTTC. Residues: CSVAGTDGYTF. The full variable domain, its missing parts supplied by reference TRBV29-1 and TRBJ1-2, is SAVISQKPSRDICQRGTSLTIQCQVDSQVTMMFWYRQQPGQSLTLIATANQGSEATYESGFVIDKFPISRPNLTFSTLTVSNMSPEDSSIYLCSVAGTDGYTFGSGTRLTVV.

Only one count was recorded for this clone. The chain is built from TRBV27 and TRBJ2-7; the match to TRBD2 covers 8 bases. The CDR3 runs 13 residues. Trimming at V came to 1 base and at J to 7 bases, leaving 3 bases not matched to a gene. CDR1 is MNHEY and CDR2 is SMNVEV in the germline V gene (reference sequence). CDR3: CASSLFGGEEQYF. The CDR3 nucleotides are TGTGCCAGCAGTTTATTCGGGGGGGAAGAGCAGTACTTC.

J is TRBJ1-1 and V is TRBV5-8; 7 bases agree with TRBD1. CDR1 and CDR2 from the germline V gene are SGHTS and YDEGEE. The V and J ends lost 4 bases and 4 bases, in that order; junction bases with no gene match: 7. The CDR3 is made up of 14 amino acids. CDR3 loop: CASSPQGSGTEAFF. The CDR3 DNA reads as TGTGCCAGCAGCCCACAGGGGAGCGGCACTGAAGCTTTCTTT.

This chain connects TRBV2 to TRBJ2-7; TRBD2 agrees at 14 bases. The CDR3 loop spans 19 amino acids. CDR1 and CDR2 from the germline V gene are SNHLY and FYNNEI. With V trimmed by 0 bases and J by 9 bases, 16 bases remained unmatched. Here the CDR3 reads CASSEASGLAGGRRSGQYF. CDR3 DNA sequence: TGTGCCAGCAGTGAAGCCTCCGGACTAGCGGGAGGCCGGCGTTCGGGGCAGTACTTC.

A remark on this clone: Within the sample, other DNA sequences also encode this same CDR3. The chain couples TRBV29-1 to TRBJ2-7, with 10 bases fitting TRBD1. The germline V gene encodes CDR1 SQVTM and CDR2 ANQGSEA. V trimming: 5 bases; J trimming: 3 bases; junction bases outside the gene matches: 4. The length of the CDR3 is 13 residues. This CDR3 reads CSVRTGGSYEQYF. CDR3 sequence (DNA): TGCAGCGTTAGGACAGGGGGGAGCTACGAGCAGTACTTC.

CDR3 DNA: TGCAGCGTTGAAGGGGGCGTACCCCCCTACGAGCAGTACTTC. This sequence encodes CSVEGGVPPYEQYF. V gene TRBV29-1 combines with J gene TRBJ2-7; a possible D gene is TRBD1 (5 bases). The V and J ends lost 1 base and 2 bases respectively, with 12 bases between them. The germline V gene has CDR1 SQVTM and CDR2 ANQGSEA. This CDR3 comprises 14 residues.

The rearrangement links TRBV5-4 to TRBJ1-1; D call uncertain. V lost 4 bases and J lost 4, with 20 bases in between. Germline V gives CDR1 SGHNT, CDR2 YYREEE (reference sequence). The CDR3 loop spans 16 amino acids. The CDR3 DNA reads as TGTGCCAGCAGCCCCTCTAGACTGCACGGCGTCACTGAAGCTTTCTTT. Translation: CASSPSRLHGVTEAFF.

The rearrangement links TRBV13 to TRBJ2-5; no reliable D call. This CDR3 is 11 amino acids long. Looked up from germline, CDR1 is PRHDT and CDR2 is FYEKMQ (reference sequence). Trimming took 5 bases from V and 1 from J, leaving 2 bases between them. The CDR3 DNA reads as TGTGCCAGCAGCCTCCAAGAGACCCAGTACTTC. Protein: CASSLQETQYF. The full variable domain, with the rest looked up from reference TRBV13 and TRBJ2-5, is AAGVIQSPRHLIKEKRETATLKCYPIPRHDTVYWYQQGPGQDPQFLISFYEKMQSDKGSIPDRFSAQQFSDYHSELNMSSLELGDSALYFCASSLQETQYFGPGTRLLVL.

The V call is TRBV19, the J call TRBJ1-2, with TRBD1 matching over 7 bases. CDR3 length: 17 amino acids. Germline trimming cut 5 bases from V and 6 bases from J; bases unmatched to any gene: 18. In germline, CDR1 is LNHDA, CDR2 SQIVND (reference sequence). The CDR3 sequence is CASSHSMTGTPYDGYTF. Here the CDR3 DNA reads TGTGCCAGTAGTCATAGCATGACAGGGACCCCTTACGATGGCTACACCTTC.

In nucleotides, the CDR3 is TGTGCCAGCAGCCCACAGGGGGCAGTCACTGAAGCTTTCTTT. Residues: CASSPQGAVTEAFF. The chain has TRBV7-9 and TRBJ1-1, with 9 bases fitting TRBD1. After removal of 5 bases from V and 4 bases from J, the junction contained 5 bases not matched to a gene. Germline V CDR1 and CDR2: SEHNR, FQNEAQ (reference sequence). CDR3 length: 14 residues.

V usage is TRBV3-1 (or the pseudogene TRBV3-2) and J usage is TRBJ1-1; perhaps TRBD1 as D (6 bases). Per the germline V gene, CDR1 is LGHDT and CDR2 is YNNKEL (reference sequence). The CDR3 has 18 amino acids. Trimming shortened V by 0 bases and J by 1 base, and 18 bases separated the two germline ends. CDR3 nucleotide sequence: TGTGCCAGCAGCCAAGATCTGGACAGTGACGGGGAGAACACTGAAGCTTTCTTT. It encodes CASSQDLDSDGENTEAFF.

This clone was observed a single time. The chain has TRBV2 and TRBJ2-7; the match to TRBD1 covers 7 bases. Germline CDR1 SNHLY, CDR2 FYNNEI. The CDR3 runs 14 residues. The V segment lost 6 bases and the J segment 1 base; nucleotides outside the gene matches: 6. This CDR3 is CASSGTAPSYEQYF. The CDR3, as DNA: TGTGCCAGCAGCGGGACAGCCCCATCCTACGAGCAGTACTTC. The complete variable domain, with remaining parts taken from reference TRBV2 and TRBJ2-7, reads EPEVTQTPSHQVTQMGQEVILRCVPISNHLYFYWYRQILGQKVEFLVSFYNNEISEKSEIFDDQFSVERPDGSNFTLKIRSTKLEDSAMYFCASSGTAPSYEQYFGPGTRLTVT.

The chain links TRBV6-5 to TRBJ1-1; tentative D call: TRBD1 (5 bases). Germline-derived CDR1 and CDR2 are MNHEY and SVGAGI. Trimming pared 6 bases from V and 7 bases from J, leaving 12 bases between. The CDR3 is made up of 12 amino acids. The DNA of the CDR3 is TGTGCCAGCAGGAGTTGGGGCGGTGAAGCTTTCTTT. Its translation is CASRSWGGEAFF.

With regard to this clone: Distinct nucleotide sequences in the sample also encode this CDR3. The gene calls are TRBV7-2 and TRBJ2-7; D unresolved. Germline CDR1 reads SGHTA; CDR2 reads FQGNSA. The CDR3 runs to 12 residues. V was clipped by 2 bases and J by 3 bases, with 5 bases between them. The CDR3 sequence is CASSLTDYEQYF. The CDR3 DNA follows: TGTGCCAGCAGCTTAACAGACTACGAGCAGTACTTC.

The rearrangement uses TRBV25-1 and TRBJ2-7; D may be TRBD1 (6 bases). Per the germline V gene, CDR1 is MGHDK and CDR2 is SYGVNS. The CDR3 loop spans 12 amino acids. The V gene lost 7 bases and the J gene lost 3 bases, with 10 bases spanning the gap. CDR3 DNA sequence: TGTGCCAGCACCACAGGGTTCTACGAGCAGTACTTC. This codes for CASTTGFYEQYF.

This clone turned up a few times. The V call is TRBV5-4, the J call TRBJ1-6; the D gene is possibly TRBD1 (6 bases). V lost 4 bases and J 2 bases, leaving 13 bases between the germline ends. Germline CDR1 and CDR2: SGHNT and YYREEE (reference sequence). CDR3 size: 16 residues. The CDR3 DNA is TGTGCCAGCAGCGCCGACAGGCGAGCCTATAATTCACCCCTCCACTTT. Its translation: CASSADRRAYNSPLHF.

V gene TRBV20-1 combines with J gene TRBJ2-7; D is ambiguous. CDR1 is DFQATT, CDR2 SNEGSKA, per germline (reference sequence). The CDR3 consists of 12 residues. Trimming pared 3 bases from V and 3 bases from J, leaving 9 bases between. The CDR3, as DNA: TGCAGTGCTAGTGCCGGGTACTACGAGCAGTACTTC. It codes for CSASAGYYEQYF.

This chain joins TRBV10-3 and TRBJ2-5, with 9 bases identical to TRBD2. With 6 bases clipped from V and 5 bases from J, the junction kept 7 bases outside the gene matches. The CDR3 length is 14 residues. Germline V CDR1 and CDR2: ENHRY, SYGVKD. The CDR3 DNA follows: TGTGCCATCAGCCCGGGACTAGCAAGTGAGACCCAGTACTTC. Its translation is CAISPGLASETQYF.

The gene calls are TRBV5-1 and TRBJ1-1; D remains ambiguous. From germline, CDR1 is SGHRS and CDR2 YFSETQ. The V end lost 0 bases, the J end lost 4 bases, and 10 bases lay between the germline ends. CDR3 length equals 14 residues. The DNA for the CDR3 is TGCGCCAGCAGCTTGGGCAGAGGTGGCACTGAAGCTTTCTTT. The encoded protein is CASSLGRGGTEAFF. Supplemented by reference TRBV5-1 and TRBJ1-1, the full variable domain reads KAGVTQTPRYLIKTRGQQVTLSCSPISGHRSVSWYQQTPGQGLQFLFEYFSETQRNKGNFPGRFSGRQFSNSRSEMNVSTLELGDSALYLCASSLGRGGTEAFFGQGTRLTVV.

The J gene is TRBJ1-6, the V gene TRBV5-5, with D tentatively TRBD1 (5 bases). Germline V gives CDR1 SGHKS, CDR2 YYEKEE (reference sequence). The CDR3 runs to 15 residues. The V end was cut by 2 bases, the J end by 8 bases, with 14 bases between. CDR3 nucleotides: TGTGCCAGCAGCTTTAGTTGGCAGGGCGATTCACCCCTCCACTTT. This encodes CASSFSWQGDSPLHF.

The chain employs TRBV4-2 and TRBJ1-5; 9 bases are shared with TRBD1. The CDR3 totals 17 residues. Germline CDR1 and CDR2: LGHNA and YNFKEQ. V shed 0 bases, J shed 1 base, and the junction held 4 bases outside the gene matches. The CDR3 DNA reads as TGTGCCAGCAGCCAAGATCGAGGGACAGGGAGCAATCAGCCCCAGCATTTT. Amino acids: CASSQDRGTGSNQPQHF.

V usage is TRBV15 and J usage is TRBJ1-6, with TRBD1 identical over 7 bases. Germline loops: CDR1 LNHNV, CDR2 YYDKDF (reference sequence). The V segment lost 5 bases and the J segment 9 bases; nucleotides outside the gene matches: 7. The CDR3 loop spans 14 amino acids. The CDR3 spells CATSATGVRSPLHF. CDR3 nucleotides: TGTGCCACCAGCGCTACAGGGGTACGTTCACCCCTCCACTTT.

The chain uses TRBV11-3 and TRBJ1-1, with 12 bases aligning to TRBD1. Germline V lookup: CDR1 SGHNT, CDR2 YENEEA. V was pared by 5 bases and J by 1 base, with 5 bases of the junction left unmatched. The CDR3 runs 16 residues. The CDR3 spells CASSPGQGAQNTEAFF. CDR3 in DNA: TGTGCCAGCAGCCCGGGACAGGGGGCCCAGAACACTGAAGCTTTCTTT.

This chain's CDR3 is CASSMDSYEQYF. The CDR3 DNA reads TGTGCCAGTAGTATGGACAGCTACGAGCAGTACTTC. The chain recombines TRBV19 with TRBJ2-7; a possible D gene is TRBD1 (6 bases). The V gene lost 3 bases and the J gene lost 3 bases, with 6 bases spanning the gap. CDR1 is LNHDA and CDR2 is SQIVND in the germline V gene (reference sequence). The length of the CDR3 is 12 residues.

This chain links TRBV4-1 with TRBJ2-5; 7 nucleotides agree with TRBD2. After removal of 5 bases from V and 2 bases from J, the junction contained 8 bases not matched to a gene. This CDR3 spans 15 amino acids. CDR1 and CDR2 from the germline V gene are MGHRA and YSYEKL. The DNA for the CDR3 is TGCGCCAGCAGCGCGAGCGGTAGCGGGCAAGAGACCCAGTACTTC. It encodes CASSASGSGQETQYF.